This is a list of T cell receptor beta chains from one sample in a study of blood T cell repertoires in COVID-19. Using immunoSEQ multiplex PCR, the repertoire was profiled, and TCRdb retains in-frame clones only, with some absent. The sample records 300,000 to 500,000 clones, approximately 87% being singletons. The sample comprised PBMCs or T cells enriched from blood (not recorded which). These receptors were taken from a woman under 40 with acute COVID-19. CDR3s include the opening cysteine and the closing phenylalanine or tryptophan. The order of the fields is clone size, V gene, J gene, D gene, CDR3 protein, CDR3 DNA. A D gene is named only where the DNA matches it firmly. Size is omitted from some rows. Given values are once, few, many or a class for expanded clones.

abundance: once; v_gene: TRBV28; j_gene: TRBJ1-2; d_gene: -; CDR3aa: CASLNGGFYGYTF; CDR3nt: TGTGCCAGCCTAAATGGGGGCTTCTATGGCTACACCTTC
abundance: once; v_gene: TRBV6-5; j_gene: TRBJ1-4; d_gene: -; CDR3aa: CASSYSWGEDEKLFF; CDR3nt: TGTGCCAGCAGTTACTCTTGGGGCGAGGATGAAAAACTGTTTTTT
abundance: -; v_gene: TRBV7-3; j_gene: TRBJ1-1; d_gene: -; CDR3aa: CASSLLGVGNTEAFF; CDR3nt: TGTGCCAGCAGCCTTCTCGGGGTAGGGAACACTGAAGCTTTCTTT
abundance: -; v_gene: TRBV6-4; j_gene: TRBJ2-3; d_gene: TRBD2; CDR3aa: CASSEGQAGATDTQYF; CDR3nt: TGTGCCAGCAGTGAAGGACAAGCGGGGGCGACAGATACGCAGTATTTT
abundance: -; v_gene: TRBV7-9; j_gene: TRBJ1-5; d_gene: -; CDR3aa: CASSLGRDNQPQHF; CDR3nt: TGTGCCAGCAGCTTAGGACGGGACAATCAGCCCCAGCATTTT
abundance: -; v_gene: TRBV15; j_gene: TRBJ1-6; d_gene: -; CDR3aa: CATSRGAHNSPLHF; CDR3nt: TGTGCCACCAGCAGGGGCGCCCATAATTCACCCCTCCACTTT
abundance: few; v_gene: TRBV2; j_gene: TRBJ2-1; d_gene: TRBD2; CDR3aa: CANSGTSGGSEQFF; CDR3nt: TGTGCCAATTCCGGGACTAGCGGGGGCAGTGAGCAGTTCTTC
abundance: -; v_gene: TRBV19; j_gene: TRBJ1-1; d_gene: -; CDR3aa: CASSIQTAAEAFF; CDR3nt: TGTGCCAGTAGTATACAAACGGCGGCTGAAGCTTTCTTT
abundance: -; v_gene: TRBV5-1; j_gene: TRBJ2-1; d_gene: TRBD2; CDR3aa: CASSLGGGSYNEQFF; CDR3nt: TGCGCCAGCAGCTTGGGCGGGGGCTCCTACAATGAGCAGTTCTTC
abundance: -; v_gene: TRBV19; j_gene: TRBJ2-4; d_gene: -; CDR3aa: CASSISRGRLAKNIQYF; CDR3nt: TGTGCCAGTAGTATATCGCGTGGCAGGCTAGCCAAAAACATTCAGTACTTC
abundance: -; v_gene: TRBV5-1; j_gene: TRBJ1-1; d_gene: -; CDR3aa: CASGSAGGKDTEAFF; CDR3nt: TGCGCCAGCGGATCCGCTGGGGGGAAAGACACTGAAGCTTTCTTT
abundance: -; v_gene: TRBV5-5; j_gene: TRBJ1-2; d_gene: -; CDR3aa: CASRLPPTVPSGYTF; CDR3nt: TGTGCCAGCAGGCTCCCGCCGACAGTTCCCTCTGGCTACACCTTC
abundance: -; v_gene: TRBV4-1; j_gene: TRBJ2-5; d_gene: -; CDR3aa: CASSQERGGRETQYF; CDR3nt: TGCGCCAGCAGCCAAGAACGTGGGGGCCGAGAGACCCAGTACTTC
abundance: -; v_gene: TRBV3-1/TRBV3-2; j_gene: TRBJ2-2; d_gene: TRBD1; CDR3aa: CASSPGGRGNAGELFF; CDR3nt: TGTGCCAGCAGCCCAGGGGGCAGGGGGAATGCCGGGGAGCTGTTTTTT
abundance: -; v_gene: TRBV11-3; j_gene: TRBJ1-3; d_gene: -; CDR3aa: CASSPDSAGTIYF; CDR3nt: TGTGCCAGCAGCCCAGACAGCGCCGGGACCATATATTTT
abundance: once; v_gene: TRBV14; j_gene: TRBJ2-2; d_gene: TRBD1; CDR3aa: CASSQVVDRGTGELFF; CDR3nt: TGTGCCAGCAGCCAAGTCGTGGACAGGGGAACCGGGGAGCTGTTTTTT
abundance: -; v_gene: TRBV20-1; j_gene: TRBJ1-2; d_gene: TRBD1; CDR3aa: CSASDRGNYGYTF; CDR3nt: TGCAGTGCTAGTGACAGGGGAAACTATGGCTACACCTTC
abundance: -; v_gene: TRBV2; j_gene: TRBJ2-2; d_gene: TRBD1; CDR3aa: CASSDGTGGLVTGELFF; CDR3nt: TGTGCCAGCAGTGACGGGACAGGGGGCTTGGTCACCGGGGAGCTGTTTTTT
abundance: few; v_gene: TRBV7-2; j_gene: TRBJ1-1; d_gene: -; CDR3aa: CASSLEQINEAFF; CDR3nt: TGTGCCAGCAGCTTAGAACAGATAAATGAAGCTTTCTTT
abundance: few; v_gene: TRBV7-2; j_gene: TRBJ2-1; d_gene: -; CDR3aa: CASSLVWGSITYNEQFF; CDR3nt: TGTGCCAGCAGCTTAGTTTGGGGCTCAATAACCTACAATGAGCAGTTCTTC
abundance: -; v_gene: TRBV6-5; j_gene: TRBJ2-3; d_gene: -; CDR3aa: CASTPIRQSTDTQYF; CDR3nt: TGTGCCAGCACCCCGATTCGTCAGAGCACAGATACGCAGTATTTT
abundance: -; v_gene: TRBV2; j_gene: TRBJ1-6; d_gene: -; CDR3aa: CASKGETNSPLHF; CDR3nt: TGTGCCAGCAAGGGGGAGACCAATTCACCCCTCCACTTT
abundance: -; v_gene: TRBV2; j_gene: TRBJ1-5; d_gene: -; CDR3aa: CASSPDRDQPQHF; CDR3nt: TGTGCCAGCAGTCCTGACAGAGATCAGCCCCAGCATTTT
abundance: once; v_gene: TRBV19; j_gene: TRBJ1-5; d_gene: -; CDR3aa: CASRVGPHSNQPQHF; CDR3nt: TGTGCCAGTAGGGTGGGCCCCCATAGCAATCAGCCCCAGCATTTT
abundance: -; v_gene: TRBV7-3; j_gene: TRBJ2-2; d_gene: TRBD2; CDR3aa: CASSLNGGDTGELFF; CDR3nt: TGTGCCAGCAGCTTGAACGGGGGGGACACCGGGGAGCTGTTTTTT
abundance: -; v_gene: TRBV24-1; j_gene: TRBJ2-1; d_gene: TRBD2; CDR3aa: CATSDMDPIAGAGLDEQFF; CDR3nt: TGTGCCACCAGTGACATGGACCCCATAGCGGGGGCGGGTTTAGATGAGCAGTTCTTC
abundance: -; v_gene: TRBV2; j_gene: TRBJ1-6; d_gene: -; CDR3aa: CASYRESSYNSPLHF; CDR3nt: TGTGCCAGCTACAGGGAGAGCTCCTATAATTCACCCCTCCACTTT
abundance: -; v_gene: TRBV9; j_gene: TRBJ2-7; d_gene: TRBD1; CDR3aa: CASSPPGQAYEQYF; CDR3nt: TGTGCCAGCAGCCCGCCGGGACAGGCCTACGAGCAGTACTTC
abundance: -; v_gene: TRBV30; j_gene: TRBJ1-2; d_gene: -; CDR3aa: CAWSVRGTGYTF; CDR3nt: TGTGCCTGGAGTGTAAGGGGGACTGGCTACACCTTC
abundance: -; v_gene: TRBV29-1; j_gene: TRBJ2-7; d_gene: TRBD1; CDR3aa: CSVVQGAPYEQYF; CDR3nt: TGCAGCGTTGTTCAGGGGGCCCCCTACGAGCAGTACTTC
abundance: -; v_gene: TRBV7-8; j_gene: TRBJ1-5; d_gene: TRBD1; CDR3aa: CASSSTGSNQPQHF; CDR3nt: TGTGCCAGCAGCTCGACAGGGAGCAATCAGCCCCAGCATTTT
abundance: -; v_gene: TRBV7-9; j_gene: TRBJ2-7; d_gene: TRBD1; CDR3aa: CASSPWTGFSSYEQYF; CDR3nt: TGTGCCAGCAGTCCATGGACAGGTTTCAGCTCCTACGAGCAGTACTTC